This T cell receptor (beta chain) comes out of a study of blood T cell repertoires in COVID-19. Study information: PBMCs, B-cell-depleted T cells, or T cells were the source of the cDNA or gDNA that made up the material.

Per the authors' pipeline: Cell counts per sample came from amplifying reference gene primers. TCRdb's table, derived via immunoSEQ multiplex PCR, lists solely in-frame clones and lacks some. That table is the source of V, J and clone size, and D and trimming were worked out from the DNA. The table has 140,000 to 150,000 clones, roughly 86% seen once. V lost 3 bases and J 8 bases, leaving 11 bases between the germline ends. This CDR3 region has 13 residues. Germline lookup yields CDR1 SGHTA and CDR2 FQGNSA. The chain is built from TRBV7-2 and TRBJ1-5; tentatively, D is TRBD1 (5 bases). Sequencing was performed on peripheral blood. This TCR was recovered from a man between 70 and 80 years old with acute or convalescent COVID-19. CDR3 coding DNA: TGTGCCAGCAGCTTCTCCTTAGGGGAGCCCCAGCATTTT. Its translation is CASSFSLGEPQHF. Complete variable domain (other parts from reference TRBV7-2 and TRBJ1-5): GAGVSQSPSNKVTEKGKDVELRCDPISGHTALYWYRQSLGQGLEFLIYFQGNSAPDKSGLPSDRFSAERTGGSVSTLTIQRTQQEDSAVYLCASSFSLGEPQHFGDGTRLSIL.